The 24 T cell receptor beta chains in this list originate from one sample, sequenced in a study of T cells in Graves' hyperthyroidism and ophthalmopathy. RNA transcripts gave rise to amplified TCR beta CDR3 regions. The primer set for the first-round RT-PCR of the TCR CDR3 was HTBI. Using its own MiXCR run on the multiplex PCR reads, TCRdb lists one record per CDR3 protein. This sample has nearly 600,000 distinct CDR3 sequences, with 14% found just once. Input material: blood. These receptors originate from a woman younger than 35 with Graves' ophthalmopathy.

This clonotype was seen more than once but under ten times. The J gene is TRBJ1-4, the V gene TRBV6-1, with D perhaps TRBD1 (6 bases). The CDR3 sequence is 15 residues long. V lost 3 bases to trimming and J lost 4 bases, with 12 bases between them. Germline assignment: CDR1 MNHNS and CDR2 SASEGT. CDR3 sequence: CASSEGGAGNEKLFF. The CDR3 DNA is TGTGCCAGCAGTGAGGGGGGGGCAGGTAATGAAAAACTGTTTTTT.

This clonotype was seen many times. The chain carries TRBV20-1 and TRBJ1-2, with 7 nucleotides matching TRBD1. J gave up 2 bases and V 4 bases, and 7 bases lay outside the gene matches. The CDR3 extends over 14 amino acids. The germline gives CDR1 DFQATT, CDR2 SNEGSKA (reference sequence). CDR3 nucleotides: TGCAGTGCTACGCCGGGACAGCACAACTATGGCTACACCTTC. Protein product: CSATPGQHNYGYTF.

At least ten counts were recorded for this clonotype. This CDR3 reads CAWRCLAGPQFF. DNA of the CDR3: TGTGCCTGGAGGTGTCTAGCGGGGCCCCAGTTCTTC. The chain couples TRBV30 to TRBJ2-1; 9 bases agree with TRBD2. With V trimmed by 3 bases and J by 13 bases, 7 bases remained unmatched. This CDR3 has 12 amino acids. Germline-derived CDR1 and CDR2 are GTSNPN and SVGIG (reference sequence).

In its sample, this clonotype was seen many times. The chain uses TRBV20-1 and TRBJ1-5; 10 bases line up with TRBD1. The CDR3 has 14 residues. The V gene end was trimmed by 5 bases and the J gene end by 4 bases; junction bases not matched to a gene: 5. The germline V gene encodes CDR1 DFQATT and CDR2 SNEGSKA (reference sequence). CDR3 DNA: TGCAGTGCTGACCGGGACAGGGGAAATCAGCCCCAGCATTTT. Its protein product is CSADRDRGNQPQHF.

This clonotype was seen repeatedly, ten times or more. The chain uses TRBV28 and TRBJ1-2; D gene uncertain. Looked up from germline, CDR1 is MDHEN and CDR2 is SYDVKM. V lost 7 bases and J lost 8, with 11 bases in between. The CDR3 runs 11 residues. The CDR3 nucleotides are TGTGCCAGCACCCAAGGGCGGGGCTACACCTTC. It codes for CASTQGRGYTF.

As for this clonotype: A much larger clone lies one base from this, so it may be a read error. V is TRBV28 and J is TRBJ2-1, with 8 positions matching TRBD2. The V and J ends lost 5 bases and 8 bases, in that order; junction bases with no gene match: 11. Germline CDR1 MDHEN, CDR2 SYDVKM. The length of the CDR3 is 15 residues. The CDR3 sequence is CASSRPAGDSDEQFF. CDR3 nucleotides: TGTGCCAGCAGTCGTCCAGCGGGAGACTCCGATGAGCAGTTCTTC.

On this clonotype itself: This may arise from a read error, as a much more abundant clone is one base away. This sequence joins TRBV18 and TRBJ1-1; unclear D gene. CDR1 and CDR2 from the germline V gene are KGHSH and LQKENI. This CDR3 comprises 14 residues. V was shortened by 1 base and J by 7 bases, with 13 bases between the two germline ends. The CDR3 region has the DNA TGTGCCAGCTCACCACACGAGGATCTCTATGAAGCTTTCTTT. This sequence encodes CASSPHEDLYEAFF.

This clonotype appeared many times. The CDR3 DNA reads TGTGCCAGCGGGGACAGGGGGTGGTACGAGCAGTACTTC. Protein: CASGDRGWYEQYF. The genes are TRBV28 and TRBJ2-7, with 11 bases aligning to TRBD1. This CDR3 has 13 amino acids. In germline, CDR1 is MDHEN, CDR2 SYDVKM. With 8 bases clipped from V and 4 bases from J, the junction kept 4 bases outside the gene matches. The full variable domain, with the rest looked up from reference TRBV28 and TRBJ2-7, is DVKVTQSSRYLVKRTGEKVFLECVQDMDHENMFWYRQDPGLGLRLIYFSYDVKMKEKGDIPEGYSVSREKKERFSLILESASTNQTSMYLCASGDRGWYEQYFGPGTRLTVT.

This clonotype was observed many times. V is TRBV27 and J is TRBJ2-1; D is possibly TRBD2 (7 bases). Germline V gives CDR1 MNHEY, CDR2 SMNVEV (reference sequence). The CDR3 sequence is 17 residues long. The V gene lost 6 bases and the J gene lost 0 bases, with 18 bases spanning the gap. The CDR3 coding sequence is TGTGCCAGCAGCCACGAGGGGGGGAGGGGCTCCTACAATGAGCAGTTCTTC. Protein: CASSHEGGRGSYNEQFF.

In this sample, this clonotype turned up a few times. The chain uses TRBV28 and TRBJ2-3; D not certain. Germline values: CDR1 MDHEN, CDR2 SYDVKM. Trimming left V 2 bases short and J 6 bases short, with 18 bases between. The CDR3 has 16 amino acids. The CDR3 DNA sequence: TGTGCCAGCAGTTTAGGAGACACCCGGATCGCTGATACGCAGTATTTT. It translates to CASSLGDTRIADTQYF.

The chain joins TRBV11-2 to TRBJ2-3, with 10 bases identical to TRBD1. The CDR3 contains 14 residues. Germline CDR1 is SGHAT and CDR2 is FQNNGV. Trimming cost V 4 bases and J 5 bases; bases outside gene matches: 3. CDR3 DNA: TGTGCCAGCAGCTGGACAGGGGGTGAAGATACGCAGTATTTT. As protein: CASSWTGGEDTQYF.

The sample holds many counts of this clonotype. The rearrangement joins TRBV29-1 to TRBJ2-3; the D is unclear. The CDR3 consists of 13 residues. CDR1 and CDR2 from the germline V gene are SQVTM and ANQGSEA. V shed 1 base and J shed 2 bases, with 7 bases lying between them. CDR3 DNA: TGCAGCGTTGAAGCCCCGTCCACAGATACGCAGTATTTT. Translating gives CSVEAPSTDTQYF.

V usage is TRBV4-1 and J usage is TRBJ2-5, with 12 bases identical to TRBD2. The V gene end was trimmed by 1 base and the J gene end by 6 bases; junction bases not matched to a gene: 9. The CDR3 is 17 residues long. Germline CDR1 reads MGHRA; CDR2 reads YSYEKL. CDR3 region: CASSQGEGLAGKKTQYF. The CDR3 nucleotides are TGCGCCAGCAGCCAAGGAGAAGGACTAGCGGGAAAAAAGACCCAGTACTTC.

The rearrangement uses TRBV3-1 and TRBJ1-3; no firm D call. V was trimmed by 1 base and J by 7 bases, leaving 5 bases between them. This CDR3 has 12 residues. The germline CDR1 and CDR2 sequences are LGHDT and YNNKEL (reference sequence). CDR3 DNA: TGTGCCAGCAGCCAAGTCTTTAACACCATATATTTT. Translating gives CASSQVFNTIYF.

This clonotype was observed many times. The V gene is TRBV6-2 or TRBV6-3, the J gene TRBJ1-1, with 11 bases that match TRBD1. This CDR3 has 14 residues. CDR1 MNHEY and CDR2 SVGEGT come from the germline V gene. Germline trimming cut 7 bases from V and 4 bases from J; bases unmatched to any gene: 5. The CDR3 here is CASTYGTGGTEAFF. DNA for the CDR3: TGTGCCAGCACCTACGGGACAGGGGGCACTGAAGCTTTCTTT.

This chain links TRBV2 with TRBJ1-4, with TRBD1 identical over 9 bases. This CDR3 is 15 amino acids long. Germline trimming cut 2 bases from V and 9 bases from J; bases unmatched to any gene: 7. In germline, CDR1 is SNHLY, CDR2 FYNNEI. As DNA, the CDR3 is TGTGCCAGCAGTGAACAGGGACAGGGTCCAAAAAAACTGTTTTTT. Protein product: CASSEQGQGPKKLFF. Full variable domain (remainder filled in from reference TRBV2 and TRBJ1-4): EPEVTQTPSHQVTQMGQEVILRCVPISNHLYFYWYRQILGQKVEFLVSFYNNEISEKSEIFDDQFSVERPDGSNFTLKIRSTKLEDSAMYFCASSEQGQGPKKLFFGSGTQLSVL.

This clonotype was observed at least ten times. The chain has TRBV7-8 and TRBJ1-2; D unclear. The V gene's germline CDR1 is SGHVS and CDR2 FQNEAQ. The CDR3 runs 14 residues. The V gene lost 0 bases and the J gene lost 8 bases, with 13 bases spanning the gap. CDR3 nucleotide sequence: TGTGCCAGCAGCTTAGCACGGCTGTCAAAGGGCTACACCTTC. This gives the protein CASSLARLSKGYTF. Full variable domain (rest looked up from reference TRBV7-8 and TRBJ1-2): GAGVSQSPRYKVAKRGQDVALRCDPISGHVSLFWYQQALGQGPEFLTYFQNEAQLDKSGLPSDRFFAERPEGSVSTLKIQRTQQEDSAVYLCASSLARLSKGYTFGSGTRLTVV.

Here the CDR3 reads CASSQINYGYTF. The CDR3 nucleotides read TGTGCCAGCAGCCAGATAAACTATGGCTACACCTTC. V gene TRBV7-8 combines with J gene TRBJ1-2; D is undetermined. The CDR3 length is 12 residues. The V end was cut by 5 bases, the J end by 2 bases, with 6 bases between. Germline assignment: CDR1 SGHVS and CDR2 FQNEAQ.

This clonotype was counted at least ten times. The chain couples TRBV2 to TRBJ2-5, with 7 bases lining up with TRBD2. Per germline, CDR1 SNHLY and CDR2 FYNNEI. CDR3 size: 13 residues. Germline trimming cut 6 bases from V and 4 bases from J; bases unmatched to any gene: 5. CDR3 region: CASRELAGETQYF. The CDR3 DNA reads as TGTGCCAGCAGGGAATTAGCGGGAGAGACCCAGTACTTC.

This clonotype was counted many times. DNA of the CDR3: TGCAGTGCTAATGGACAGGGATTCTCACGGGACAACGAGCAGTACTTC. Translating it yields CSANGQGFSRDNEQYF. The V call is TRBV20-1, the J call TRBJ2-7; 8 bases match TRBD1. The germline gives CDR1 DFQATT, CDR2 SNEGSKA (reference sequence). V trimming: 4 bases; J trimming: 5 bases; junction bases outside the gene matches: 16. This CDR3 comprises 16 residues.

This clonotype was observed a handful of times. The chain joins TRBV10-3 to TRBJ1-5; tentatively, D is TRBD1 (6 bases). V lost 2 bases, J lost 5 bases, and 13 bases lay in between. CDR1 is ENHRY and CDR2 is SYGVKD in the germline V gene. This CDR3 comprises 15 residues. DNA for the CDR3: TGTGCCATCAGTGAGCACAGGACAGCTGATCAGCCCCAGCATTTT. Encoded protein: CAISEHRTADQPQHF.

This clonotype was picked up many times. The V call is TRBV6-5, the J call TRBJ1-5; D is unresolved. The CDR3 runs to 15 residues. V gave up 0 bases and J gave up 3 bases, with 9 bases separating them. From germline, CDR1 is MNHEY and CDR2 SVGAGI. The CDR3 here is CASSYSAEYNQPQHF. CDR3 in DNA: TGTGCCAGCAGTTACTCGGCCGAGTACAATCAGCCCCAGCATTTT.

This clonotype was picked up a small number of times. DNA of the CDR3: TGTGCCATCAGTGAGTCAGGGGGCTCCTACGAGCAGTACTTC. It yields the protein CAISESGGSYEQYF. J is TRBJ2-7 and V is TRBV10-3; a weak D match, TRBD1 (6 bases). The V gene lost 0 bases and the J gene lost 0 bases, with 6 bases spanning the gap. The CDR3 extends over 14 amino acids. Per germline, CDR1 ENHRY and CDR2 SYGVKD.

This clonotype was seen ten or more times. This chain uses TRBV12-3 or TRBV12-4 with TRBJ2-5; 8 nucleotides align to TRBD2. This CDR3 spans 14 amino acids. The V and J ends lost 6 bases and 1 base, in that order; junction bases with no gene match: 4. The CDR3: CASSPLAAQETQYF. CDR3 DNA: TGTGCCAGCAGCCCACTAGCGGCCCAAGAGACCCAGTACTTC.